A selection of T cell receptor beta chains follows, all from one sample in a study of beta chain features in type 1 diabetes. TCRdb keeps only in-frame clones here, not all; method: immunoSEQ multiplex PCR. The data hold a few hundred thousand clones, with 27% observed a single time. The sequenced sample consisted of central memory CD4+ T cells from blood. All receptors come from a man in his thirties or forties in good health. CDR3s leave out the opening cysteine and the closing phenylalanine or tryptophan. Each record gives: V gene, CDR3 protein.

>TRBV7-2
ASSLQGDQPQH
>TRBV11-2
ASSLVPGAISYNEQF
>TRBV27
ASSLEGSGANVLT
>TRBV5-4
ASSLRQGSYNEQF
>TRBV30
AWRIALLAGDYNEQF
>TRBV5-1
ASSLAEGRRGTDTQY
>TRBV6-1
ASSANPGVEDTQY
>TRBV5-1
ASSLQGSQETQY
>TRBV5-1
ASSLDSASVSPLH
>TRBV14
ASSQIQSTEAF
>TRBV7-9
ASTPARPSRNEQF
>TRBV15
ATSRRDYSNQPQH
>TRBV7-2
ASSRRADSYEQY
>TRBV18
ASSPLSEETQY
>TRBV29-1
SVEETGGVEAF